Following are 20 T cell receptor beta chains from one sample sequenced in a study of T cells after yellow fever vaccination. TCRdb reprocessed the 5' RACE reads with MiXCR, giving one entry per CDR3 protein. The repertoire has some 320,000 distinct CDR3 sequences, approximately 10% of them found once; the top ten carry over 3%. Specimen: CD4+ T cells sorted from PBMCs, collected 5 days after the yellow fever booster vaccination. The origin of the receptors is a man younger than 35 who received the YFV17D yellow fever vaccine.

This clonotype was picked up a small number of times. The V call is TRBV6-5, the J call TRBJ2-3; D is perhaps TRBD2 (5 bases). Germline V gives CDR1 MNHEY, CDR2 SVGAGI. The CDR3 has 15 residues. V lost 9 bases, J lost 4 bases, and 20 bases lay in between. The DNA of the CDR3 is TGTGCCAGTAGAACCTCGGGGAACATGGCAGATACGCAGTATTTT. This encodes CASRTSGNMADTQYF.

This clonotype was detected only a few times. The V and J genes are TRBV7-8 and TRBJ2-3; TRBD2 aligns across 8 bases. CDR1 is SGHVS, CDR2 FQNEAQ, per germline. Unmatched junction bases numbered 4, after V lost 5 bases and J lost 0 bases. The length of the CDR3 is 15 residues. The CDR3, as DNA: TGTGCCAGCAGCCTGGGACTAGGAAGCACAGATACGCAGTATTTT. Its protein is CASSLGLGSTDTQYF.

This clonotype turned up a few times. The chain joins TRBV6-4 to TRBJ1-6; 7 nucleotides align to TRBD1. V shed 0 bases, J shed 8 bases, and the junction held 13 bases outside the gene matches. This CDR3 is built from 18 residues. Germline V gives CDR1 MRHNA, CDR2 SNTAGT. The CDR3 reads CASSDSSSGAGGDSPLHF. In DNA form, the CDR3 reads TGTGCCAGCAGTGACTCGAGCTCAGGGGCAGGGGGGGATTCACCCCTCCACTTT.

Only a few counts were recorded for this clonotype. CDR3 region: CASSYKGAYNEQFF. The CDR3 DNA sequence: TGTGCCAGCAGTTACAAGGGGGCCTACAATGAGCAGTTCTTC. This chain links TRBV6-5 with TRBJ2-1, with D possibly TRBD1 on 6 matching bases. CDR1 and CDR2 (germline): MNHEY, SVGAGI. The length of the CDR3 is 14 residues. V lost 2 bases and J lost 2, with 7 bases in between.

This clonotype has only a few counts. The chain has TRBV20-1 and TRBJ1-6; D remains unclear. Trimming removed 3 bases from V and 2 bases from J, with 5 bases in between. The germline CDR1 and CDR2 sequences are DFQATT and SNEGSKA (reference sequence). The CDR3 spans 13 residues. The CDR3 nucleotides are TGCAGTGCTAGGAATGCCTATAATTCACCCCTCCACTTT. Amino acids: CSARNAYNSPLHF.

The gene calls are TRBV12-3 or TRBV12-4 and TRBJ2-1, with unresolved D. The CDR3 has 13 residues. V dropped 6 bases and J dropped 6 bases, with 12 bases sitting between them. CDR3 in DNA: TGTGCCAGCAGCCCACAGACCCTCAATGAGCAGTTCTTC. It yields the protein CASSPQTLNEQFF.

This clonotype came up many times. The genes are TRBV25-1 and TRBJ2-4; maybe TRBD1 (6 bases). Germline lookup yields CDR1 MGHDK and CDR2 SYGVNS. V lost 3 bases to trimming and J lost 0 bases, with 12 bases between them. The CDR3 loop spans 16 amino acids. Here the CDR3 reads CASSELGAQAKNIQYF. CDR3 in DNA: TGTGCCAGCAGTGAGCTGGGGGCCCAAGCCAAAAACATTCAGTACTTC.

This clonotype was seen only a few times. J is TRBJ2-5 and V is TRBV15; tentatively, D is TRBD2 (5 bases). The CDR3 contains 13 residues. In germline, CDR1 is LNHNV, CDR2 YYDKDF (reference sequence). V was clipped by 1 base and J by 3 bases, with 6 bases between them. The CDR3 spells CATSRVGEETQYF. For the CDR3, the DNA is TGTGCCACCAGCAGAGTCGGGGAAGAGACCCAGTACTTC.

This clonotype was observed at least ten times. V and J are TRBV4-3 and TRBJ2-3; 7 bases line up with TRBD1. CDR1 is LGHNA and CDR2 is YSLEER in the germline V gene. V shed 3 bases and J 2 bases; nucleotides not matched to a gene: 11. The CDR3 has 17 residues. The CDR3 sequence is CASSQDIGQASTDTQYF. The DNA for the CDR3 is TGCGCCAGCAGCCAGGATATTGGACAGGCATCCACAGATACGCAGTATTTT.

The chain carries TRBV19 and TRBJ2-1; the D gene could be TRBD1 or TRBD2 (5 bases each). Germline V CDR1 and CDR2: LNHDA, SQIVND (reference sequence). This CDR3 spans 14 amino acids. V was cut by 6 bases and J by 5 bases, with 14 bases left in between. DNA for the CDR3: TGTGCCAGTAGGGGGGATGGCCCCCACAATGAGCAGTTCTTC. Translating gives CASRGDGPHNEQFF.

This clonotype was detected a few times. A single base separates this from a much larger clone, so it may be a read error. This sequence joins TRBV4-1 and TRBJ2-1; D perhaps matches TRBD2 (6 bases). The CDR3 has 18 amino acids. The germline CDR1 and CDR2 sequences are MGHRA and YSYEKL. The CDR3 nucleotides read TGCGTCAGCAGCCAAGCCAATCTGGTCGGGAGCTCCTACAATGAGCAGTTCTTC. It encodes CVSSQANLVGSSYNEQFF.

This clonotype was recorded many times. The chain is built from TRBV7-9 and TRBJ1-1; 11 bases map to TRBD1. This CDR3 comprises 14 residues. Germline V lookup: CDR1 SEHNR, CDR2 FQNEAQ (reference sequence). V gave up 5 bases and J gave up 3 bases; unmatched junction bases: 2. The DNA of the CDR3 is TGTGCCAGCAGCCGGGGACAGGGGGACACTGAAGCTTTCTTT. Amino acids: CASSRGQGDTEAFF.

In DNA, the CDR3 is TGCAGTGCTATTTCTCCGGGGAACATTTGGGATCAGCCCCAGCATTTT. Residues: CSAISPGNIWDQPQHF. This chain joins TRBV20-1 and TRBJ1-5; D unresolved. The length of the CDR3 is 16 residues. V lost 4 bases to trimming and J lost 5 bases, with 21 bases between them. Germline V gives CDR1 DFQATT, CDR2 SNEGSKA (reference sequence).

This clonotype was seen more than once but under ten times. The chain joins TRBV24-1 to TRBJ2-3, with D perhaps TRBD1 (6 bases). The V end was cut by 7 bases, the J end by 4 bases, with 8 bases between. The CDR3 runs 12 residues. Germline V CDR1 and CDR2: KGHDR, SFDVKD. CDR3 in amino acids: CATSNRADTQYF. The CDR3 coding sequence is TGTGCCACCAGCAACAGGGCAGATACGCAGTATTTT.

This clonotype was detected only a few times. The J gene is TRBJ2-1, the V gene TRBV20-1; tentatively, D is TRBD1 (6 bases). Deletions cut 6 bases from V and 0 bases from J, with 12 bases between. The CDR3 runs to 14 residues. Germline V gene sequence: CDR1 DFQATT, CDR2 SNEGSKA (reference sequence). CDR3 residues: CSADQGSSYNEQFF. The CDR3 DNA follows: TGCAGTGCCGATCAGGGGAGCTCCTACAATGAGCAGTTCTTC.

This clonotype was observed a few times. The chain has TRBV4-1 and TRBJ2-2, with D possibly matching TRBD1 (5 bases). In germline, CDR1 is MGHRA, CDR2 YSYEKL. The CDR3 loop spans 16 amino acids. V lost 4 bases and J lost 3, with 15 bases in between. The CDR3 coding sequence is TGCGCCAGCAGCCCGTCTCAGGGTTCGGACACCGGGGAGCTGTTTTTT. It is translated as CASSPSQGSDTGELFF.

This clonotype was detected many times. The rearrangement uses TRBV7-2 and TRBJ2-2; no clear D. Germline values: CDR1 SGHTA, CDR2 FQGNSA. V was clipped by 1 base and J by 5 bases, with 11 bases between them. CDR3 length: 15 amino acids. The CDR3 sequence is CASSLVVGITGELFF. The CDR3 coding sequence is TGTGCCAGCAGCTTAGTAGTGGGAATAACCGGGGAGCTGTTTTTT.

There are a few counts of this clonotype. The chain joins TRBV6-2 or TRBV6-3 to TRBJ1-2; possibly TRBD1 for D (6 bases). Deletions cut 10 bases from V and 2 bases from J, with 14 bases between. CDR3 length equals 13 residues. CDR1 MNHEY and CDR2 SVGEGT come from the germline V gene. The CDR3 DNA reads TGTGCCACCATGACAGGCCTCAACTATGGCTACACCTTC. It translates to CATMTGLNYGYTF.

The chain has TRBV7-2 and TRBJ2-4; TRBD2 matches 13 bases. The germline V gene has CDR1 SGHTA and CDR2 FQGNSA. This CDR3 is built from 14 residues. The junction had 3 bases not matched to a gene; V was cut back by 5 bases and J by 8 bases. CDR3 nucleotide sequence: TGTGCCAGCAGCGCCGGGACTAGCGGGGACATTCAGTACTTC. Protein product: CASSAGTSGDIQYF.

CDR3 residues: CASSYPTSGAGGELFF. In DNA form, the CDR3 reads TGTGCCAGCAGCTACCCGACTAGCGGGGCGGGCGGGGAGCTGTTTTTT. The V gene is TRBV11-2, the J gene TRBJ2-2, with 11 bases aligning to TRBD2. V lost 4 bases to trimming and J lost 7 bases; unmatched junction nucleotides: 8. The length of the CDR3 is 16 residues. Germline CDR1 is SGHAT and CDR2 is FQNNGV. The full variable domain, its missing parts supplied by reference TRBV11-2 and TRBJ2-2, is EAGVAQSPRYKIIEKRQSVAFWCNPISGHATLYWYQQILGQGPKLLIQFQNNGVVDDSQLPKDRFSAERLKGVDSTLKIQPAKLEDSAVYLCASSYPTSGAGGELFFGEGSRLTVL.